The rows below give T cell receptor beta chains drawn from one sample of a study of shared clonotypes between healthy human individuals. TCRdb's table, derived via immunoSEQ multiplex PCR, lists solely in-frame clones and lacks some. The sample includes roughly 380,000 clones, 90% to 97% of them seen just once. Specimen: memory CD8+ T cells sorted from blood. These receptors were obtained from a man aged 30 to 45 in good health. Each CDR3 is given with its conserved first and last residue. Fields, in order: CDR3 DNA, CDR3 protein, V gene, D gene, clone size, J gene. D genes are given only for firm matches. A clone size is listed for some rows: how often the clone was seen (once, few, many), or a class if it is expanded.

TGTGCCGGAAGCGCAGCATACGAGCAGTACTTC CAGSAAYEQYF TRBV30 NA NA TRBJ2-7
TGTGCCAGCAGCTTAGGAGGACAGTTTTCGCCCCAGCATTTT CASSLGGQFSPQHF TRBV7-9 NA NA TRBJ1-5
TGTGCCAGCAGCTTGGCCAGGGTTTCCAAGGGAAACACCATATATTTT CASSLARVSKGNTIYF TRBV5-6 NA few TRBJ1-3
TGTGCCAGTAGTATCGACCAGGGTTATTTTCAGCCCCAGCATTTT CASSIDQGYFQPQHF TRBV19 NA NA TRBJ1-5
TGTGCCAGCAGCCAACGGCAGTTGACCCCGCGGGAGACCCAGTACTTC CASSQRQLTPRETQYF TRBV4-2 NA NA TRBJ2-5
TGTGCCAGCAGTCGACGACAGGGGGCGCCGAATCAGCCCCAGCATTTT CASSRRQGAPNQPQHF TRBV28 TRBD1 NA TRBJ1-5
TGTGCCAGCAGTTTACTGGCAGGGACCTACGAGCAGTACTTC CASSLLAGTYEQYF TRBV28 NA NA TRBJ2-7
TGTGCCAGCAGCGTTGGAGGGAGTTCCAACGAGCAGTACTTC CASSVGGSSNEQYF TRBV5-6 NA NA TRBJ2-7
TGTGCCAGCAGTGGGGACGGGGCGAGGGAGCAGTACTTC CASSGDGAREQYF TRBV28 NA NA TRBJ2-7
TGTGCCAGCAGCCTCTTGTCCGAGTATGAAAAACTGTTTTTT CASSLLSEYEKLFF TRBV7-9 NA once TRBJ1-4
TGTGCCAGCAGTCAAGGTACCTACGAGCAGTACTTC CASSQGTYEQYF TRBV2 NA NA TRBJ2-7
TGTGCCAGCAGCAAAGTCTACGAGCAGTACTTC CASSKVYEQYF TRBV21-1 NA once TRBJ2-7
TGTGCCTGGAGTAACGGCTATGGCTACACCTTC CAWSNGYGYTF TRBV30 NA NA TRBJ1-2
TGTGCCAGCAGTCGAGGGTTTAGGGATTATATGGGCGCTCAGCCCCAGCATTTT CASSRGFRDYMGAQPQHF TRBV2 NA NA TRBJ1-5
TGTGCCAGCAGTTTTGGTAGCACAGATACGCAGTATTTT CASSFGSTDTQYF TRBV28 NA NA TRBJ2-3
TGTGCCAGCAGCCGGACCAGGGGTGGTGGCTACACCTTC CASSRTRGGGYTF TRBV21-1 NA NA TRBJ1-2
TGTGCCAGCAGCTCCCCCGCAGGAGAGCAGTTCTTC CASSSPAGEQFF TRBV7-3 NA NA TRBJ2-1
TGTGCCTGCGGCACGGGGGTGCGGCAGCCCCAGCATTTT CACGTGVRQPQHF TRBV19 NA NA TRBJ1-5
TGTGCCAGCAGGCCTGGCCCCAACACCGGGGAGCTGTTTTTT CASRPGPNTGELFF TRBV4-2 NA NA TRBJ2-2
TGCGCCAGCAGCCAATGGTGGGGTAGGGCCATCCTCTACAATGAGCAGTTCTTC CASSQWWGRAILYNEQFF TRBV4-1 NA once TRBJ2-1
TGTGCCAGCAGTTTCCGGCGTAGCGCAACCTACAATGAGCAGTTCTTC CASSFRRSATYNEQFF TRBV27 NA NA TRBJ2-1
TGTGCCAGCAGTTTCGCCGGGGAGCTGTTTTTT CASSFAGELFF TRBV28 NA NA TRBJ2-2
TGTGCCACGGGCTGGGGCAATTCACCCCTCCACTTT CATGWGNSPLHF TRBV11-2 NA NA TRBJ1-6
TGTGCCACCAGCAGAGCCCGACAGTGGGGCTACACCTTC CATSRARQWGYTF TRBV15 NA NA TRBJ1-2
TGCGCCAGCAGCCAAGGAGGGACAGCGTCTAATGAAAAACTGTTTTTT CASSQGGTASNEKLFF TRBV4-1 TRBD1 NA TRBJ1-4
TGCGCCAGCAGCCATCAGGGAGGTGAAAAACTGTTTTTT CASSHQGGEKLFF TRBV4-1 NA NA TRBJ1-4
TGTGCCAGTAGTATAGGAGGGGGAGCCAAAAACATTCAGTACTTC CASSIGGGAKNIQYF TRBV19 NA NA TRBJ2-4
TGTGCTAGTGGTTCAACACTCTCTGGAAACACCATATATTTT CASGSTLSGNTIYF TRBV12-5 NA NA TRBJ1-3
TGTGCTAGCAGCTTAGCGCTCCCAGGACTAGCGGGAGCGGGGGAGCTGTTTTTT CASSLALPGLAGAGELFF TRBV7-7 TRBD2 NA TRBJ2-2
TGTGCCAGTACGGGGAGCACTAATGAAAAACTGTTTTTT CASTGSTNEKLFF TRBV7-9 NA NA TRBJ1-4
TGCGCCAGCAGCCCCGGACAGGGGGCAGATACGCAGTATTTT CASSPGQGADTQYF TRBV5-1 TRBD1 NA TRBJ2-3
TGTGCCAGCAGTGACTATCTAGCGCGCTACGAGCAGTACTTC CASSDYLARYEQYF TRBV6-1 NA NA TRBJ2-7
TGCGCCAGCAGCTTGGTCAGGGGGGAGGAGACCCAGTACTTC CASSLVRGEETQYF TRBV5-1 NA NA TRBJ2-5
TGTGCCAGCATACGACAGGGCTACGAGCAGTACTTC CASIRQGYEQYF TRBV6-1 TRBD1 NA TRBJ2-7
TGCGCCAGCAGTGGAAGCTCTGGAAACACCATATATTTT CASSGSSGNTIYF TRBV10-2 NA NA TRBJ1-3
TGTGCCAGCAGTGGGCCAAAGCGGGAAGTAGTACGCAATGAGCAGTTCTTC CASSGPKREVVRNEQFF TRBV2 TRBD2 once TRBJ2-1
TGTGCCAGCAGCCGGACTAGCGGGGGAACCTACAATGAGCAGTTCTTC CASSRTSGGTYNEQFF TRBV14 TRBD2 NA TRBJ2-1
TGTGCCAGCAGTTTACCATACTACGAGCAGTACTTC CASSLPYYEQYF TRBV28 NA NA TRBJ2-7
TGTGCCAGCAGTTTAATGGGGGGCGAGCAGTACTTC CASSLMGGEQYF TRBV28 NA NA TRBJ2-7
TGTGCCAGCAGTGAAGCCCCTAACTATGGCTACACCTTC CASSEAPNYGYTF TRBV25-1 NA once TRBJ1-2
TGCAGTGCTGACAGTGGCACTGAAGCTTTCTTT CSADSGTEAFF TRBV20-1 NA NA TRBJ1-1
TGTGCCAGCAGCTTCGGTGGCCAAAACAACTACAATGAGCAGTTCTTC CASSFGGQNNYNEQFF TRBV5-4 NA NA TRBJ2-1
TGTGCCAGCAGCCAAGTATCTATTCAAGGGACCCACTACGAGCAGTACTTC CASSQVSIQGTHYEQYF TRBV4-2 NA NA TRBJ2-7
TGTGCCAGCAGAATGACAGGGGGAACCTACGAGCAGTACTTC CASRMTGGTYEQYF TRBV6-6 TRBD1 NA TRBJ2-7
TGTGCCAGCAGCGCCGGGACTAACCAAGAGACCCAGTACTTC CASSAGTNQETQYF TRBV5-4 TRBD2 once TRBJ2-5
TGTGCCAGCTCACGGGCTGGACAGGCATACAATGAGCAGTTCTTC CASSRAGQAYNEQFF TRBV18 TRBD1 NA TRBJ2-1
TGTGCCAGCAGCTTACTACAGGGCCGGGGAGCTTTCTTT CASSLLQGRGAFF TRBV7-2 NA NA TRBJ1-1
TGTGCCAGCAGCGACAGGGGTAGAGGCTACGAGCAGTACTTC CASSDRGRGYEQYF TRBV28 TRBD1 NA TRBJ2-7
TGCGCCAGCAGCTTGGTGGGACAAGCCACAGATACGCAGTATTTT CASSLVGQATDTQYF TRBV5-1 NA NA TRBJ2-3
TGTGCCAGCAGCTCAGCGACAGAGGTCCCACAACATTACGAGCAGTACTTC CASSSATEVPQHYEQYF TRBV5-6 NA NA TRBJ2-7
TGTGCTAGTGGTCCCGGGACAGGGGGCGGAACTGAAGCTTTCTTT CASGPGTGGGTEAFF TRBV12-5 TRBD1 NA TRBJ1-1